These T cell receptor beta chains were read from a single sample in a study of blood T cell repertoires in COVID-19. Measured with immunoSEQ multiplex PCR; TCRdb has only the in-frame clones, and not every one. The table lists 200,000 or so clones, about nine tenths of them singletons. What was sequenced was peripheral blood. The receptor source for this set is a man in his 70s with acute or convalescent COVID-19. Both conserved end residues are part of each CDR3. A D gene is named only where the DNA matches it firmly. Size is omitted from some rows. Given values are once, few, many or a class for expanded clones.

v_gene: TRBV13; j_gene: TRBJ2-5; abundance: NA; d_gene: NA; CDR3aa: CASSLGPRTQYF; CDR3nt: TGTGCCAGCAGCTTGGGCCCAAGGACCCAGTACTTC
v_gene: TRBV19; j_gene: TRBJ2-3; abundance: NA; d_gene: TRBD2; CDR3aa: CASSWAGEDTQYF; CDR3nt: TGTGCCAGTAGTTGGGCGGGAGAGGATACGCAGTATTTT
v_gene: TRBV2; j_gene: TRBJ2-2; abundance: NA; d_gene: NA; CDR3aa: CASSDVGGRETGELFF; CDR3nt: TGTGCCAGCAGTGATGTTGGTGGGAGAGAAACCGGGGAGCTGTTTTTT
v_gene: TRBV7-9; j_gene: TRBJ2-7; abundance: NA; d_gene: TRBD1; CDR3aa: CASSLSNTGTGNEQYF; CDR3nt: TGTGCCAGCAGCTTATCCAATACCGGGACAGGGAACGAGCAGTACTTC
v_gene: TRBV29-1; j_gene: TRBJ2-7; abundance: NA; d_gene: NA; CDR3aa: CSVLGDTYSYEQYF; CDR3nt: TGCAGCGTTTTAGGGGACACCTACTCCTACGAGCAGTACTTC
v_gene: TRBV2; j_gene: TRBJ2-7; abundance: NA; d_gene: TRBD1; CDR3aa: CASTEGTGRYEQYF; CDR3nt: TGTGCCAGCACTGAAGGGACAGGCCGCTACGAGCAGTACTTC
v_gene: TRBV4-2; j_gene: TRBJ1-1; abundance: NA; d_gene: NA; CDR3aa: CASSPEPGRTEAFF; CDR3nt: TGTGCCAGCAGCCCAGAACCAGGTCGAACTGAAGCTTTCTTT
v_gene: TRBV5-1; j_gene: TRBJ1-2; abundance: NA; d_gene: NA; CDR3aa: CASSPERAASGYTF; CDR3nt: TGCGCCAGCAGCCCCGAACGGGCCGCTAGCGGCTACACCTTC
v_gene: TRBV6-5; j_gene: TRBJ2-2; abundance: NA; d_gene: NA; CDR3aa: CASRTANTGELFF; CDR3nt: TGTGCCAGCAGGACAGCCAACACCGGGGAGCTGTTTTTT
v_gene: TRBV21-1; j_gene: TRBJ1-1; abundance: NA; d_gene: NA; CDR3aa: CASDKRVMNTEAFF; CDR3nt: TGTGCCAGCGATAAACGGGTCATGAACACTGAAGCTTTCTTT
v_gene: TRBV6-2/TRBV6-3; j_gene: TRBJ2-7; abundance: NA; d_gene: NA; CDR3aa: CASSYDSLQYF; CDR3nt: TGTGCCAGCAGTTACGATTCACTGCAGTACTTC
v_gene: TRBV7-2; j_gene: TRBJ2-1; abundance: NA; d_gene: NA; CDR3aa: CASSRDSSPYNEQFF; CDR3nt: TGTGCCAGCAGCCGTGACAGTTCGCCCTACAATGAGCAGTTCTTC
v_gene: TRBV21-1; j_gene: TRBJ1-1; abundance: NA; d_gene: NA; CDR3aa: CASSKLGDMNTEAFF; CDR3nt: TGTGCCAGCAGCAAATTGGGGGACATGAACACTGAAGCTTTCTTT
v_gene: TRBV5-1; j_gene: TRBJ1-1; abundance: NA; d_gene: TRBD1; CDR3aa: CASSLEGTGGITEAFF; CDR3nt: TGCGCCAGCAGCTTGGAGGGGACAGGGGGTATCACTGAAGCTTTCTTT
v_gene: TRBV9; j_gene: TRBJ2-5; abundance: once; d_gene: NA; CDR3aa: CASSEGVGMETQYF; CDR3nt: TGTGCCAGCAGCGAGGGAGTGGGAATGGAGACCCAGTACTTC
v_gene: TRBV19; j_gene: TRBJ2-7; abundance: NA; d_gene: NA; CDR3aa: CASSNSGGTYEQYF; CDR3nt: TGTGCCAGTAGCAATAGCGGAGGAACCTACGAGCAGTACTTC
v_gene: TRBV19; j_gene: TRBJ1-5; abundance: NA; d_gene: NA; CDR3aa: CASSEGRDQPQHF; CDR3nt: TGTGCCAGTAGTGAAGGCAGGGATCAGCCCCAGCATTTT
v_gene: TRBV7-3; j_gene: TRBJ1-6; abundance: NA; d_gene: TRBD1; CDR3aa: CASSLLGTGNSPLHF; CDR3nt: TGTGCCAGCAGCTTACTTGGGACAGGGAATTCACCCCTCCACTTT
v_gene: TRBV10-3; j_gene: TRBJ2-2; abundance: NA; d_gene: TRBD2; CDR3aa: CATRTSGSGTGELFF; CDR3nt: TGTGCCACTCGAACTAGCGGGAGCGGAACCGGGGAGCTGTTTTTT
v_gene: TRBV7-2; j_gene: TRBJ2-5; abundance: NA; d_gene: TRBD2; CDR3aa: CASTPRAGGPRGQYF; CDR3nt: TGTGCCAGCACCCCCCGAGCGGGAGGGCCTAGGGGCCAGTACTTC
v_gene: TRBV4-2; j_gene: TRBJ2-7; abundance: NA; d_gene: TRBD1; CDR3aa: CASSQEMEDRGHEQYF; CDR3nt: TGTGCCAGCAGCCAAGAGATGGAGGACAGGGGTCACGAGCAGTACTTC
v_gene: TRBV5-4; j_gene: TRBJ1-1; abundance: few; d_gene: TRBD1; CDR3aa: CASSPQGGSTEAFF; CDR3nt: TGTGCCAGCAGTCCCCAGGGGGGTTCCACTGAAGCTTTCTTT
v_gene: TRBV15; j_gene: TRBJ1-1; abundance: NA; d_gene: NA; CDR3aa: CATSRDRRVRNTEAFF; CDR3nt: TGTGCCACCAGCAGAGACAGGCGGGTTAGGAACACTGAAGCTTTCTTT
v_gene: TRBV5-5; j_gene: TRBJ2-1; abundance: NA; d_gene: NA; CDR3aa: CASSRGGPFSYNEQFF; CDR3nt: TGTGCCAGCAGCCGAGGAGGGCCTTTTTCCTACAATGAGCAGTTCTTC
v_gene: TRBV7-9; j_gene: TRBJ1-4; abundance: NA; d_gene: NA; CDR3aa: CASSARGTNEKLFF; CDR3nt: TGTGCCAGCAGCGCAAGGGGGACTAATGAAAAACTGTTTTTT
v_gene: TRBV7-6; j_gene: TRBJ1-4; abundance: NA; d_gene: TRBD1; CDR3aa: CASSLGQGGDEKLFF; CDR3nt: TGTGCCAGCAGCTTGGGACAGGGAGGGGATGAAAAACTGTTTTTT
v_gene: TRBV23-1; j_gene: TRBJ2-1; abundance: once; d_gene: TRBD1; CDR3aa: CASSQSGTGTGGNEQFF; CDR3nt: TGCGCCAGCAGTCAATCGGGGACCGGGACAGGGGGCAATGAGCAGTTCTTC
v_gene: TRBV2; j_gene: TRBJ2-1; abundance: NA; d_gene: TRBD2; CDR3aa: CASRGLAGDYEQFF; CDR3nt: TGTGCCAGCAGGGGACTAGCGGGAGACTATGAGCAGTTCTTC
v_gene: TRBV7-9; j_gene: TRBJ1-3; abundance: few; d_gene: NA; CDR3aa: CASMSSGNTIYF; CDR3nt: TGTGCCAGCATGAGCTCTGGAAACACCATATATTTT
v_gene: TRBV20-1; j_gene: TRBJ2-3; abundance: NA; d_gene: NA; CDR3aa: CSPFTDTQYF; CDR3nt: TGCAGTCCCTTCACAGATACGCAGTATTTT
v_gene: TRBV2; j_gene: TRBJ1-5; abundance: NA; d_gene: NA; CDR3aa: CASSRTWGLISNQPQHF; CDR3nt: TGTGCCAGCAGCCGAACGTGGGGGCTCATTAGCAATCAGCCCCAGCATTTT
v_gene: TRBV19; j_gene: TRBJ1-1; abundance: NA; d_gene: NA; CDR3aa: CASSLPIQGWAGGAEAFF; CDR3nt: TGTGCCAGTAGTCTTCCTATACAGGGTTGGGCCGGGGGGGCTGAAGCTTTCTTT
v_gene: TRBV3-1/TRBV3-2; j_gene: TRBJ2-2; abundance: NA; d_gene: NA; CDR3aa: CASSQVGQTNTGELFF; CDR3nt: TGTGCCAGCAGCCAAGTAGGACAAACGAACACCGGGGAGCTGTTTTTT
v_gene: TRBV7-9; j_gene: TRBJ2-3; abundance: NA; d_gene: TRBD2; CDR3aa: CASSRSGSRGDTQYF; CDR3nt: TGTGCCAGCAGCCGTAGCGGGAGTAGGGGGGATACGCAGTATTTT
v_gene: TRBV10-3; j_gene: TRBJ2-7; abundance: NA; d_gene: NA; CDR3aa: CAISESWGRGLYEQYF; CDR3nt: TGTGCCATCAGTGAGTCGTGGGGTAGGGGTCTCTACGAGCAGTACTTC
v_gene: TRBV5-1; j_gene: TRBJ1-2; abundance: NA; d_gene: TRBD1; CDR3aa: CASSRDRGPDTF; CDR3nt: TGCGCCAGCAGTCGGGACAGGGGGCCAGACACCTTC
v_gene: TRBV4-3; j_gene: TRBJ1-6; abundance: NA; d_gene: TRBD1; CDR3aa: CASSLFPGQTNSPLHF; CDR3nt: TGCGCCAGCAGCCTGTTTCCGGGACAGACAAATTCACCCCTCCACTTT
v_gene: TRBV19; j_gene: TRBJ2-7; abundance: NA; d_gene: TRBD1; CDR3aa: CASSTPGQGAHEQYF; CDR3nt: TGTGCCAGTAGTACCCCGGGACAGGGGGCCCACGAGCAGTACTTC
v_gene: TRBV7-2; j_gene: TRBJ1-1; abundance: NA; d_gene: NA; CDR3aa: CASSQSAAQMNTEAFF; CDR3nt: TGTGCCAGCAGCCAAAGCGCCGCTCAAATGAACACTGAAGCTTTCTTT
v_gene: TRBV30; j_gene: TRBJ2-6; abundance: NA; d_gene: TRBD1; CDR3aa: CAWGTGRGANVLTF; CDR3nt: TGTGCCTGGGGGACAGGGAGAGGGGCCAACGTCCTGACTTTC
v_gene: TRBV15; j_gene: TRBJ2-1; abundance: NA; d_gene: NA; CDR3aa: CATSKGGSGYNEQFF; CDR3nt: TGTGCCACCAGCAAAGGGGGTAGTGGTTACAATGAGCAGTTCTTC
v_gene: TRBV15; j_gene: TRBJ1-5; abundance: NA; d_gene: NA; CDR3aa: CATSRDPLSQPQHF; CDR3nt: TGTGCCACCAGCAGAGATCCGCTGAGTCAGCCCCAGCATTTT
v_gene: TRBV3-1/TRBV3-2; j_gene: TRBJ1-5; abundance: NA; d_gene: NA; CDR3aa: CASSHSGTSRGNQPQHF; CDR3nt: TGTGCCAGCAGCCATAGTGGGACATCGAGGGGCAATCAGCCCCAGCATTTT
v_gene: TRBV28; j_gene: TRBJ2-7; abundance: NA; d_gene: NA; CDR3aa: CASRSGNAYEQYF; CDR3nt: TGTGCCAGCAGATCGGGGAATGCCTACGAGCAGTACTTC
v_gene: TRBV5-8; j_gene: TRBJ1-5; abundance: NA; d_gene: TRBD1; CDR3aa: CASSLQGAGNQPQHF; CDR3nt: TGTGCCAGCAGCCTACAGGGGGCTGGGAATCAGCCCCAGCATTTT
v_gene: TRBV29-1; j_gene: TRBJ1-1; abundance: NA; d_gene: NA; CDR3aa: CSVLTNTEAFF; CDR3nt: TGCAGCGTTCTAACGAACACTGAAGCTTTCTTT
v_gene: TRBV4-3; j_gene: TRBJ2-1; abundance: NA; d_gene: TRBD2; CDR3aa: CASSRSGIDLNEQFF; CDR3nt: TGCGCCAGCAGCCGGAGCGGGATTGATTTGAATGAGCAGTTCTTC
v_gene: TRBV28; j_gene: TRBJ2-7; abundance: NA; d_gene: TRBD2; CDR3aa: CASSSTSGRSNYEQYF; CDR3nt: TGTGCCAGCAGCTCCACTAGCGGGAGGTCGAACTACGAGCAGTACTTC
v_gene: TRBV3-1/TRBV3-2; j_gene: TRBJ2-3; abundance: NA; d_gene: NA; CDR3aa: CASSPYPGSTDTQYF; CDR3nt: TGTGCCAGCAGCCCCTACCCGGGGAGCACAGATACGCAGTATTTT
v_gene: TRBV5-6; j_gene: TRBJ1-1; abundance: NA; d_gene: NA; CDR3aa: CASSSGRRCTEAFF; CDR3nt: TGTGCCAGCAGCTCAGGGCGCCGGTGCACTGAAGCTTTCTTT
v_gene: TRBV27; j_gene: TRBJ2-7; abundance: NA; d_gene: NA; CDR3aa: CASSPGPTPRYEQYF; CDR3nt: TGTGCCAGCAGTCCGGGTCCTACGCCTCGCTACGAGCAGTACTTC